A selection of T cell receptor beta chains follows, all from one sample in a study of shared clonotypes between healthy human individuals. Sequenced by immunoSEQ multiplex PCR; TCRdb stores in-frame clones only, minus some. The sample carries about 2 million clones, about 95% recorded once. Sequenced sample: naive CD8+ T cells sorted from blood. The receptor source for this set is a man between 18 and 35 years old in good health. Each CDR3 is given with its conserved first and last residue. A D gene is named only where the DNA matches it firmly. The listing skips clone size in some rows; elsewhere it reads once, few, many or a size class.

d_call clone_size v_call cdr3_aa
TRBD1 . TRBV7-6 CASSLVTGEYEQYF
. . TRBV2 CACPRSDGELFF
. . TRBV9 CASSVERSGGTQYF
. once TRBV25-1 CASRLDTSEAFF
. . TRBV9 CASSVVALNTEAFF
. . TRBV7-7 CASSLSPGGADNEQFF
. . TRBV9 CASSLEGSSYEQYF
TRBD2 . TRBV4-1 CASTLLAGSYNEQFF
. . TRBV4-1 CASSQVDNTASYEQYF
. . TRBV5-1 CASSYGYGYTF
TRBD1 . TRBV5-4 CASSLDQGVSYEQYF
TRBD2 . TRBV7-6 CASSLEASTSGRETQYF
TRBD2 . TRBV6-5 CASSPGGTAYEQYF
. once TRBV14 CASSQTYNEQFF
TRBD2 few TRBV7-2 CASSSMGTSDNTGELFF
TRBD2 . TRBV6-6 CASSPSGNTGELFF
. . TRBV11-2 CASSLDKEGSYEQYF
TRBD2 . TRBV6-5 CASSYLSGRATDTQYF
. . TRBV5-4 CASSLGWGAEAFF
. . TRBV27 CASSLSRGGTGELFF
. . TRBV6-1 CASSEARAYTEAFF
TRBD2 . TRBV5-3 CARRCCGGIFTYEQYF
TRBD1 . TRBV27 CASRPTGLHRPQHF
TRBD2 . TRBV19 CASSVGLAEHYEQYF
TRBD1 few TRBV10-3 CAISDLQGDSPLHF
. once TRBV27 CASSFGGSNYGYTF
TRBD2 . TRBV7-9 CASSPRTSGRNTGELFF
. . TRBV11-2 CASSPSGASEKLFF
. . TRBV2 CASISETQYF
TRBD2 . TRBV30 CAWSLWEGRDEQFF
. . TRBV28 CASSLYRTLSNTGELFF
. once TRBV5-4 CASSLVGGALSEEQFF
. . TRBV6-4 CASSDGLRGTGELFF
TRBD1 . TRBV30 CAWSPGQGVPPLHF
TRBD1 . TRBV4-3 CASSLGQGAGNTIYF
. . TRBV28 CASSLSSQETQYF
. . TRBV19 CASSIFPEETQYF
. . TRBV19 CASRDMGAVTDTQYF
. . TRBV9 CASSPWTSNTGELFF
TRBD1 . TRBV19 CASEWTGDSGELFF
. . TRBV18 CASSTEANYGYTF